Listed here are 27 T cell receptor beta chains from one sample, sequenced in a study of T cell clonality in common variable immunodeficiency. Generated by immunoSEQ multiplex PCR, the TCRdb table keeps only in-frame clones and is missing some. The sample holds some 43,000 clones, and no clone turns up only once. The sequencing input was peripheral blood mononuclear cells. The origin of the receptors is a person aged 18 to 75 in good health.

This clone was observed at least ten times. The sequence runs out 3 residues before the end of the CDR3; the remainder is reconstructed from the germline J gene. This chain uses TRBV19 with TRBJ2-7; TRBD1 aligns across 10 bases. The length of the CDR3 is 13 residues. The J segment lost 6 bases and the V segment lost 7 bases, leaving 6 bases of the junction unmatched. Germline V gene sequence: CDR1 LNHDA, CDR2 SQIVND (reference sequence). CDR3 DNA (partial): TGTGCCAGTAAAGGGACAGGGGTAGGCGAG. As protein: CASKGTGVGE. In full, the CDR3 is CASKGTGVGEQYF.

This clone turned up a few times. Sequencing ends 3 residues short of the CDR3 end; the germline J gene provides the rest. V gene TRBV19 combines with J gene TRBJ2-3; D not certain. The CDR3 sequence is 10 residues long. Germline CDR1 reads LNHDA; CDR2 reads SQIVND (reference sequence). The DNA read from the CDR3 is TGTGCCAGTTCCGGTGAGACG. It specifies CASSGET. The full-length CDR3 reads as CASSGETQYF.

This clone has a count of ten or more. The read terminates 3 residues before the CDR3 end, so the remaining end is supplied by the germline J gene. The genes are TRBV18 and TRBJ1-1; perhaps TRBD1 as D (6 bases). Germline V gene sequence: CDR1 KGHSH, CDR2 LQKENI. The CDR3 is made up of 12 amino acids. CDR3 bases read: TGTGCCAGCTCACTGGACAGTAGCGAA. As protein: CASSLDSSE. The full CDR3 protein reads CASSLDSSEAFF.

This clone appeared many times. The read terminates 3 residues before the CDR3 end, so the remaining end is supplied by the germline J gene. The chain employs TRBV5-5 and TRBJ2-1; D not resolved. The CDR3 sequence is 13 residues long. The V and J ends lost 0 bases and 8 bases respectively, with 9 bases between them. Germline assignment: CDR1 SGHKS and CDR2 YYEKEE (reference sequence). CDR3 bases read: TGTGCCAGCAGCTTGGTACCCGGGTATGAG. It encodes CASSLVPGYE. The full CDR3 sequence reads CASSLVPGYEQFF.

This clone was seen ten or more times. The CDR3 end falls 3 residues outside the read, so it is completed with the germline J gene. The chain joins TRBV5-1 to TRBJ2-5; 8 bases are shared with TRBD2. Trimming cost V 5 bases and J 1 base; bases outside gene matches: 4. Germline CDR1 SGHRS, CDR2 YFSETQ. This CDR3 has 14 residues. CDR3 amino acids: CASRIGLAQETQYF. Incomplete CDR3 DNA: TGCGCCAGCAGGATCGGACTAGCCCAAGAGACC. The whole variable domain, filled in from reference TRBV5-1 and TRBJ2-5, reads KAGVTQTPRYLIKTRGQQVTLSCSPISGHRSVSWYQQTPGQGLQFLFEYFSETQRNKGNFPGRFSGRQFSNSRSEMNVSTLELGDSALYLCASRIGLAQETQYFGPGTRLLVL.

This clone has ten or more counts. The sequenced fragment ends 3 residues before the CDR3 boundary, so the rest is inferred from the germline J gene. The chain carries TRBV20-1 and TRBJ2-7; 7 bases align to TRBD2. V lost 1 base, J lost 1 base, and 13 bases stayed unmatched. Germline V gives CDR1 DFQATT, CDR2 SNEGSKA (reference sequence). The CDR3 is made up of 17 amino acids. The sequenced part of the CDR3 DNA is TGCAGTGCTAGAGTGTATGAAGGACTAGTAAGTTCCTACGAG. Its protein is CSARVYEGLVSSYE. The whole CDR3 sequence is CSARVYEGLVSSYEQYF.

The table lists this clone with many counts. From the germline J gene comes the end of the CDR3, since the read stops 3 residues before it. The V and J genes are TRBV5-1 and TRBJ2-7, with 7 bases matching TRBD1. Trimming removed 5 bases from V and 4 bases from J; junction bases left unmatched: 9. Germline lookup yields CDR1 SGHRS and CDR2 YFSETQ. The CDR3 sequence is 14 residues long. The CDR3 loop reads CASSLPGQTYEQYF. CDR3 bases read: TGCGCCAGCAGTTTGCCGGGACAGACTTACGAG.

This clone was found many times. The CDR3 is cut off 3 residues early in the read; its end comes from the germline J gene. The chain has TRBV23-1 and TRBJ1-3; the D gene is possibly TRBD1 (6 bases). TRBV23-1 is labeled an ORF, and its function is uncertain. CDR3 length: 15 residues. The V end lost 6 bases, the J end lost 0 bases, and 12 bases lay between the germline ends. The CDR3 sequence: CASSDTGSSGNTIYF. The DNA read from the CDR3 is TGCGCCAGCAGCGACACAGGGAGCTCTGGAAACACC.

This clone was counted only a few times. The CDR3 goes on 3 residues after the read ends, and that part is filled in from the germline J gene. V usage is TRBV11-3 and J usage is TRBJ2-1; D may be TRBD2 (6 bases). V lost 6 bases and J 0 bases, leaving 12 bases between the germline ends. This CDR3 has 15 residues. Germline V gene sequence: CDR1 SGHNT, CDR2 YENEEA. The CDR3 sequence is CASSGLSGSYNEQFF. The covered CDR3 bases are TGTGCCAGCAGTGGACTTAGCGGCTCCTACAATGAG.

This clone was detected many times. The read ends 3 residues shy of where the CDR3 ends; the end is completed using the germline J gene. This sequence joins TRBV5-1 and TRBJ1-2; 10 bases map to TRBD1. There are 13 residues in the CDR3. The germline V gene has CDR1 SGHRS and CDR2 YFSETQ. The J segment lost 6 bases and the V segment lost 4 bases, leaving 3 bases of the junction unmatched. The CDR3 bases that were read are TGCGCCAGCAGCCTCGGGACAGGGGATGGC. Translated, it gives CASSLGTGDG. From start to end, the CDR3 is CASSLGTGDGYTF. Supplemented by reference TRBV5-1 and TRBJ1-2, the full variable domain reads KAGVTQTPRYLIKTRGQQVTLSCSPISGHRSVSWYQQTPGQGLQFLFEYFSETQRNKGNFPGRFSGRQFSNSRSEMNVSTLELGDSALYLCASSLGTGDGYTFGSGTRLTVV.

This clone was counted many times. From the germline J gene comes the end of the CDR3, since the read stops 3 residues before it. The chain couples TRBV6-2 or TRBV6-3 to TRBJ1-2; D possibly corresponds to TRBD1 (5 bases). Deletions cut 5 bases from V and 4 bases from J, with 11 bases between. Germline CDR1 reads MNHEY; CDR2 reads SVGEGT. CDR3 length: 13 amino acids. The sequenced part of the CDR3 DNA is TGTGCCAGCAGTCGACAGTCCTCCTATGGC. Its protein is CASSRQSSYG. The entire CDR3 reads CASSRQSSYGYTF.

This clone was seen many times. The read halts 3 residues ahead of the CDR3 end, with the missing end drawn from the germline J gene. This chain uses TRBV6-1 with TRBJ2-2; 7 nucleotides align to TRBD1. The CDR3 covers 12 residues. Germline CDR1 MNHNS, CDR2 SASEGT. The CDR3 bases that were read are TGTGCCAGCAGTGGACAGGGTTCACCG. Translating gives CASSGQGSP. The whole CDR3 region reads CASSGQGSPLFF.

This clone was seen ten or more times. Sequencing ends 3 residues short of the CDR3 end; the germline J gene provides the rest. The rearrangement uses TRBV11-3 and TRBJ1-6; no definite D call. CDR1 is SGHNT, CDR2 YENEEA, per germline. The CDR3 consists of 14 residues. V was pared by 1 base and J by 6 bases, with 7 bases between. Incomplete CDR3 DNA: TGTGCCAGCAGCTTAGCCCTCGTTAATTCACCC. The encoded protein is CASSLALVNSP. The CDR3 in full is CASSLALVNSPLHF.

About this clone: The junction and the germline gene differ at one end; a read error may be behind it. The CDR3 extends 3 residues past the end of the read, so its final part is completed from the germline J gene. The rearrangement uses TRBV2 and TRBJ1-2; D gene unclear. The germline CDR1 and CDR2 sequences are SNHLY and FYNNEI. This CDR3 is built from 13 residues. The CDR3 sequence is CASNEGPNYGYTF. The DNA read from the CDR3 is TGTGCCAGCAATGAGGGTCCTAACTATGGA.

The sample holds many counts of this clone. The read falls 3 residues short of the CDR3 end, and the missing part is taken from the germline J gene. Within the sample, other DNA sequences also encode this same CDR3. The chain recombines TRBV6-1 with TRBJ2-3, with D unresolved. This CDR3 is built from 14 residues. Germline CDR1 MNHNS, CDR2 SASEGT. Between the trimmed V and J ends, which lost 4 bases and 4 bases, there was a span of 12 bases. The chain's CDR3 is CASSGLESSDTQYF. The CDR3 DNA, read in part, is TGTGCCAGCAGTGGACTTGAAAGTTCAGATACG.

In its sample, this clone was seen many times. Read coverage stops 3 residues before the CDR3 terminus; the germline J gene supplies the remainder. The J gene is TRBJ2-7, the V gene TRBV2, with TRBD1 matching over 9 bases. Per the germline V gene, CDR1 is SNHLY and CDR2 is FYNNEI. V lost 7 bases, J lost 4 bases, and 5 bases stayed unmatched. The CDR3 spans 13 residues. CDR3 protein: CASTRDRAYEQYF. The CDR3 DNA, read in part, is TGTGCCAGCACCCGGGACAGGGCTTACGAG.

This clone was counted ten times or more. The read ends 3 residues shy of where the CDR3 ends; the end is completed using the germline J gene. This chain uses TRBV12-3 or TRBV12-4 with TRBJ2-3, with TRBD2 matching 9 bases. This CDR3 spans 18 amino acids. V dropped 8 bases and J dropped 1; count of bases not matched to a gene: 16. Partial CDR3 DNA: TGTGCCAGCTTCCACGGCGGGAGGGCCTTAAAGGGCACAGATACG. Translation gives CASFHGGRALKGTDT. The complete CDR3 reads CASFHGGRALKGTDTQYF.

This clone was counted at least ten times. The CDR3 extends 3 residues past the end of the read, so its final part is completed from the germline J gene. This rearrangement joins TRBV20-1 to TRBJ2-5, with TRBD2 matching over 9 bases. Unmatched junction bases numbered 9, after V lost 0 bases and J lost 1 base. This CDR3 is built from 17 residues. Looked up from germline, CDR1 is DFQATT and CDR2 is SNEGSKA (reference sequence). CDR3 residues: CSARDFQRGVLQETQYF. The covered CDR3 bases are TGCAGTGCTAGAGATTTCCAGCGGGGGGTACTCCAAGAGACC.

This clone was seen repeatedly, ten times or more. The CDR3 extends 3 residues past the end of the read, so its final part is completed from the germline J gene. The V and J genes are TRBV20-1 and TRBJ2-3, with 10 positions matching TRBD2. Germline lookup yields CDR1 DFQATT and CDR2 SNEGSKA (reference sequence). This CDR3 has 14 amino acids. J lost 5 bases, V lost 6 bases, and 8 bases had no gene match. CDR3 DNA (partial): TGCAGTGCGGCACTAGCGGGGAGGGGAGATACG. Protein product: CSAALAGRGDT. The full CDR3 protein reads CSAALAGRGDTQYF.

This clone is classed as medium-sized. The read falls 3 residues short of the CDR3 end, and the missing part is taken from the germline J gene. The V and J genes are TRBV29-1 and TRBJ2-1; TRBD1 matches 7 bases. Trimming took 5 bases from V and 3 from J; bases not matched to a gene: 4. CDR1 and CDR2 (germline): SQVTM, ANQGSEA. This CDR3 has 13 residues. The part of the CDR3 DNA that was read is TGCAGCGTTCAGGGGGATCACTACAATGAG. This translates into CSVQGDHYNE. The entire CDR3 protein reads CSVQGDHYNEQFF.

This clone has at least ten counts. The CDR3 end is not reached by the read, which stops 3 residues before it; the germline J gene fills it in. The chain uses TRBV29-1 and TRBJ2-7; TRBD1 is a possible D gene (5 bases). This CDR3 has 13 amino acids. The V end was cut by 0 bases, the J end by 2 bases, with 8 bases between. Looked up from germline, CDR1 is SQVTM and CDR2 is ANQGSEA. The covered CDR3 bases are TGCAGCGTTGAAGACGCAGGGCCCTACGAG. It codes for CSVEDAGPYE. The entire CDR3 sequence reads CSVEDAGPYEQYF.

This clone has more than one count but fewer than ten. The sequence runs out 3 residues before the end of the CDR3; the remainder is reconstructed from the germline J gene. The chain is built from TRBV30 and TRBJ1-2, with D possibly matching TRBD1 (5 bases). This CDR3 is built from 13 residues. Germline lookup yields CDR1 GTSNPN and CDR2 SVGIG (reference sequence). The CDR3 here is CAWSVRGAHDYTF. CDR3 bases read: TGTGCCTGGAGTGTAAGGGGTGCCCACGAC.

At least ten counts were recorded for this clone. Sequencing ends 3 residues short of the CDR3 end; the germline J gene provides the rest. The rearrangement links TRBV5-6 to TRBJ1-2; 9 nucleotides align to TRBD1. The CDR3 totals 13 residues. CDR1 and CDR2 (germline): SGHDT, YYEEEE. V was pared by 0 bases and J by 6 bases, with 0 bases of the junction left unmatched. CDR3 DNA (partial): TGTGCCAGCAGCTTGGGGGACAGGGATGGC. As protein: CASSLGDRDG. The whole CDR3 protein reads CASSLGDRDGYTF.

CDR3 bases read: TGCGCCAGCAGTCAATCCTCAGGGCGCACCGGGGAG. It encodes CASSQSSGRTGE. The whole CDR3 protein reads CASSQSSGRTGELFF. The rearrangement uses TRBV23-1 and TRBJ2-2; D possibly corresponds to TRBD1 (5 bases). The read ends 3 residues shy of where the CDR3 ends; the end is completed using the germline J gene. TRBV23-1 carries the ORF label, with uncertain function. Trimming cost V 0 bases and J 4 bases, with 9 bases left between them. The length of the CDR3 is 15 residues.

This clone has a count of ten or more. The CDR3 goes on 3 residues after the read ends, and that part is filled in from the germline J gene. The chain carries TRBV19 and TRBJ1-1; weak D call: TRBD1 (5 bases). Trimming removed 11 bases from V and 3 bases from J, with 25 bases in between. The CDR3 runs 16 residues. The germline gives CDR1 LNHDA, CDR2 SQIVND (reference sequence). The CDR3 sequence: CASLKTRGTGDTEAFF. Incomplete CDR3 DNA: TGTGCCTCCCTTAAAACGAGGGGTACGGGAGACACTGAA.

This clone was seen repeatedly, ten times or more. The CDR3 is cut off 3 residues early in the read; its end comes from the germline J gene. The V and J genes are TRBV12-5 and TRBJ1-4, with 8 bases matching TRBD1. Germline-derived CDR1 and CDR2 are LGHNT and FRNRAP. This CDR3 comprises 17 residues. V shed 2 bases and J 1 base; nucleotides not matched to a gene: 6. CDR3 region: CASGLLQGVLTNEKLFF. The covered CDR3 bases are TGTGCTAGTGGTTTGTTACAGGGGGTATTAACTAATGAAAAA. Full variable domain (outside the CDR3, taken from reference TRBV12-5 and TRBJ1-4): DARVTQTPRHKVTEMGQEVTMRCQPILGHNTVFWYRQTMMQGLELLAYFRNRAPLDDSGMPKDRFSAEMPDATLATLKIQPSEPRDSAVYFCASGLLQGVLTNEKLFFGSGTQLSVL.

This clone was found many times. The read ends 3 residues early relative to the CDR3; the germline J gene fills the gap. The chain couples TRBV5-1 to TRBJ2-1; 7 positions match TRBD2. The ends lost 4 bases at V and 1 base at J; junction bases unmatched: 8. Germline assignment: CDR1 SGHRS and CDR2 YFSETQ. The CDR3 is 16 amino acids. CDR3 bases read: TGCGCCAGCAGCCAATCCCCCGGGGGGTCCTACAATGAG. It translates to CASSQSPGGSYNE. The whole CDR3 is CASSQSPGGSYNEQFF.